This TCR beta chain came from a study of blood T cell repertoires in COVID-19. Profiling relied on immunoSEQ multiplex PCR, and the TCRdb table lists in-frame clones only, not all of them. The top ten clones hold 1.3% of a sample with around 380,000 clones, about 87% of them seen once. This study enrolled people aged roughly 18 to 89 from roughly 24 US geographic areas. J was trimmed by 5 bases and V by 1 base; bases with no gene match: 3. CDR3 size: 15 residues. Germline V gene sequence: CDR1 MGHRA, CDR2 YSYEKL. Sequenced input: PBMCs or T cells enriched from blood (not recorded which). This sequence joins TRBV4-1 and TRBJ1-1; 11 bases are a match to TRBD1. This TCR was recovered from a man aged 25 to 40 who had recovered from COVID-19. The CDR3 reads CASSQGDRGSTEAFF. The DNA for the CDR3 is TGCGCCAGCAGCCAAGGGGACAGGGGGTCGACTGAAGCTTTCTTT.